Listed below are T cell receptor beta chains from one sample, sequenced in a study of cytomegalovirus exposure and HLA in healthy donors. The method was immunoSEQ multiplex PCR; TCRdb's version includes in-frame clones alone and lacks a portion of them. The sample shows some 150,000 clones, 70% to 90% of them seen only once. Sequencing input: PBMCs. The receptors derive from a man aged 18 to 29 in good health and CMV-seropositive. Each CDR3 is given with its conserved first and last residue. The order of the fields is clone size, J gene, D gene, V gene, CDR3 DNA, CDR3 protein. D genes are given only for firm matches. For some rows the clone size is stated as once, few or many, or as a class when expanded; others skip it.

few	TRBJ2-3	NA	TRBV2	TGTGCCAGCAGACGGGAGAACGGGAAAGATACGCAGTATTTT	CASRRENGKDTQYF
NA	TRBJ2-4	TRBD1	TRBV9	TGTGCCGTCAACAGGGGGCGGAACATTCAGTACTTC	CAVNRGRNIQYF
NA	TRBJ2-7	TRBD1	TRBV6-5	TGTGCCAGCAGTTTCACCATACAGGGGGTGCAGTACTTC	CASSFTIQGVQYF
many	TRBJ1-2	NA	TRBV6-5	TGTGCCAGCAGCCAACGACAGCACTATGGCTACACCTTC	CASSQRQHYGYTF
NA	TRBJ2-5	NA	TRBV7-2	TGTGCCAGCAGCTTAGTGGATGAGGCGGAGACCCAGTACTTC	CASSLVDEAETQYF
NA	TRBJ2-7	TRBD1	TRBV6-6	TGTGCCAGCAGTTACGCGGCAGGGGGCGAGCAGTACTTC	CASSYAAGGEQYF
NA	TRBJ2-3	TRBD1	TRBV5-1	TGCGCCAGCAGCAGACAAGGGACAGCGACCCCCGTTTTCACAGATACGCAGTATTTT	CASSRQGTATPVFTDTQYF
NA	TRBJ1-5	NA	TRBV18	TGTGCCAGCTCACCAAGGGGAGGGGATCAGCCCCAGCATTTT	CASSPRGGDQPQHF
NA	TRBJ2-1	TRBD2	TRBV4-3	TGCGCCAGCAGCCGGCTAGCGGGAACCTACAATGAGCAGTTCTTC	CASSRLAGTYNEQFF
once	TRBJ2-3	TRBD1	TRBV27	TGTGCCAGCAGTTTATGGGACAGCTACACTAGCACAGATACGCAGTATTTT	CASSLWDSYTSTDTQYF
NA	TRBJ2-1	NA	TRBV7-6	TGTGCCAGCAGCTTATCGACAATAAATGAGCAGTTCTTC	CASSLSTINEQFF
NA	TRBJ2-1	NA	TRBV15	TGTGCCACCAGCAGAGATGGGGCAGGGCACCCTCTGTACAATGAGCAGTTCTTC	CATSRDGAGHPLYNEQFF
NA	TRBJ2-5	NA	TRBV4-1	TGCGCCAGCAGCCAAGACCCCCCAAGAGGACAAGAGACCCAGTACTTC	CASSQDPPRGQETQYF
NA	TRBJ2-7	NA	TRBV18	TGTGTCAGCTCATCTCCCTCCTACGAGCAGTACTTC	CVSSSPSYEQYF
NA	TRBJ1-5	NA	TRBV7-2	TGTGCCAGCAGCTTAGTGCCAGGGGATCAGCCCCAGCATTTT	CASSLVPGDQPQHF
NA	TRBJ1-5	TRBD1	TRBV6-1	TGTGCCAGCAGCTGGACAGGGGCCAATCAGCCCCAGCATTTT	CASSWTGANQPQHF
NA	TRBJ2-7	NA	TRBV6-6	TGTGCCAGCAGTTATGGGGTGGACTTCTCCTACGAGCAGTACTTC	CASSYGVDFSYEQYF
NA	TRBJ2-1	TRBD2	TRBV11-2	TGTGCCAGCACGGCGACTAGCGGGAGCGATGAGCAGTTCTTC	CASTATSGSDEQFF
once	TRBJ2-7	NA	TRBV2	TGTGCCAGCAACGAGTGGCGGAGCTCCTACGAGCAGTACTTC	CASNEWRSSYEQYF